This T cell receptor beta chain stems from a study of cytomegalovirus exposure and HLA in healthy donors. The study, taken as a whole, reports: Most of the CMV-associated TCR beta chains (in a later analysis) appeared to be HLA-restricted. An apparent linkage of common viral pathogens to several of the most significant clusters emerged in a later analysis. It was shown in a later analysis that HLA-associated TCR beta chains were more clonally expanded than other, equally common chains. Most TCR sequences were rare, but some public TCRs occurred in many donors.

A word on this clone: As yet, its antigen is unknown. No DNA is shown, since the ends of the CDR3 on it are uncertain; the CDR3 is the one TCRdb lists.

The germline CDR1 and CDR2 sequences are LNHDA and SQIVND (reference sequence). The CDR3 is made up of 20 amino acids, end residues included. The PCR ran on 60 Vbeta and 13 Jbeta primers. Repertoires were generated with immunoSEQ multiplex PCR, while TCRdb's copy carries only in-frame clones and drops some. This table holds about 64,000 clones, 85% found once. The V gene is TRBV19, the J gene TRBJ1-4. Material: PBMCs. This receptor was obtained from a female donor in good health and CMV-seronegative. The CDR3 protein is CASSFGEGGGLIATNEKLFF.